These T cell receptor beta chains were read from a single sample in a study of B cell selection in AIRE deficiency. Using immunoSEQ multiplex PCR, the repertoire was profiled, and TCRdb retains in-frame clones only, with some absent. The sample carries under 30,000 clones, approximately 97% recorded once. The sequenced sample consisted of conventional CD4+ T cells sorted from PBMCs. These receptor sequences come from a human donor with AIRE deficiency. CDR3s include the opening cysteine and the closing phenylalanine or tryptophan. A D gene is named only where the DNA matches it firmly. Part of the rows lack a size; the others show once, few, many or a class for expanded clones.

v_call: TRBV7-6; clone_size: .; d_call: TRBD1; cdr3_length: 15; j_call: TRBJ2-7; cdr3_aa: CASSSRTGPVYEQYF; cdr3_nt: TGTGCCAGCAGCTCCCGGACAGGGCCCGTTTACGAGCAGTACTTC
v_call: TRBV7-2; clone_size: .; d_call: .; cdr3_length: 14; j_call: TRBJ2-2; cdr3_aa: CASSLDWVTGELFF; cdr3_nt: TGTGCCAGCAGCTTAGATTGGGTCACCGGGGAGCTGTTTTTT
v_call: TRBV4-1; clone_size: .; d_call: .; cdr3_length: 15; j_call: TRBJ1-1; cdr3_aa: CASSGVGRRNTEAFF; cdr3_nt: TGCGCCAGCAGCGGTGTCGGAAGGAGGAACACTGAAGCTTTCTTT
v_call: TRBV5-4; clone_size: .; d_call: TRBD2; cdr3_length: 15; j_call: TRBJ2-5; cdr3_aa: CASSLGLAGVETQYF; cdr3_nt: TGTGCCAGCAGCTTGGGACTAGCGGGAGTAGAGACCCAGTACTTC
v_call: TRBV5-1; clone_size: .; d_call: .; cdr3_length: 18; j_call: TRBJ2-3; cdr3_aa: CASSPLGRIDLSTDTQYF; cdr3_nt: TGCGCCAGCAGCCCCCTGGGACGGATAGACCTTAGCACAGATACGCAGTATTTT
v_call: TRBV28; clone_size: .; d_call: .; cdr3_length: 14; j_call: TRBJ1-2; cdr3_aa: CASSEGTIDYGYTF; cdr3_nt: TGTGCCAGCAGTGAGGGAACCATCGACTATGGCTACACCTTC
v_call: TRBV19; clone_size: .; d_call: TRBD2; cdr3_length: 17; j_call: TRBJ2-1; cdr3_aa: CASSTRLSGSSYNEQFF; cdr3_nt: TGTGCCAGTAGTACCAGACTTAGCGGGAGCTCCTACAATGAGCAGTTCTTC
v_call: TRBV19; clone_size: .; d_call: TRBD2; cdr3_length: 15; j_call: TRBJ2-1; cdr3_aa: CASIGVSGSGNEQFF; cdr3_nt: TGTGCCAGTATAGGGGTTAGCGGGAGTGGCAATGAGCAGTTCTTC
v_call: TRBV28; clone_size: once; d_call: .; cdr3_length: 14; j_call: TRBJ1-5; cdr3_aa: CASTLRAPYQPQHF; cdr3_nt: TGTGCCAGCACCCTTCGCGCGCCCTATCAGCCCCAGCATTTT
v_call: TRBV9; clone_size: .; d_call: TRBD1; cdr3_length: 13; j_call: TRBJ2-1; cdr3_aa: CASSVSRGNVQFF; cdr3_nt: TGTGCCAGCAGCGTAAGCAGGGGGAACGTGCAGTTCTTC
v_call: TRBV4-3; clone_size: .; d_call: .; cdr3_length: 17; j_call: TRBJ2-2; cdr3_aa: CASSQRLAVGMSGELFF; cdr3_nt: TGCGCCAGCAGCCAGCGGCTGGCGGTAGGAATGTCCGGGGAGCTGTTTTTT
v_call: TRBV7-6; clone_size: .; d_call: .; cdr3_length: 16; j_call: TRBJ2-5; cdr3_aa: CASSLGLTVYQETQYF; cdr3_nt: TGTGCCAGCAGCTTAGGGTTGACAGTGTACCAAGAGACCCAGTACTTC
v_call: TRBV11-2; clone_size: .; d_call: TRBD2; cdr3_length: 17; j_call: TRBJ2-7; cdr3_aa: CASSLVKREARAGEQYF; cdr3_nt: TGTGCCAGCAGCTTAGTTAAGCGGGAGGCCCGGGCGGGCGAGCAGTACTTC
v_call: TRBV5-1; clone_size: .; d_call: .; cdr3_length: 16; j_call: TRBJ2-7; cdr3_aa: CASKSGLTPSSYEQYF; cdr3_nt: TGCGCCAGCAAATCAGGACTCACCCCGAGCTCCTACGAGCAGTACTTC
v_call: TRBV30; clone_size: .; d_call: .; cdr3_length: 12; j_call: TRBJ1-6; cdr3_aa: CAWSESLSPLHF; cdr3_nt: TGTGCCTGGAGTGAGAGTTTATCACCCCTCCACTTT
v_call: TRBV2; clone_size: .; d_call: .; cdr3_length: 15; j_call: TRBJ2-6; cdr3_aa: CASSWTHSGANVLTF; cdr3_nt: TGTGCCAGCAGTTGGACCCACTCTGGGGCCAACGTCCTGACTTTC
v_call: TRBV18; clone_size: .; d_call: TRBD1; cdr3_length: 16; j_call: TRBJ2-1; cdr3_aa: CASSLSGTGVSNEQFF; cdr3_nt: TGTGCCAGCTCACTCTCCGGGACAGGGGTAAGCAATGAGCAGTTCTTC
v_call: TRBV30; clone_size: .; d_call: .; cdr3_length: 14; j_call: TRBJ1-5; cdr3_aa: CAWSVGPGGQPQHF; cdr3_nt: TGTGCCTGGAGTGTAGGACCCGGGGGTCAGCCCCAGCATTTT
v_call: TRBV10-3; clone_size: once; d_call: TRBD1; cdr3_length: 16; j_call: TRBJ1-2; cdr3_aa: CAISESGTGWVYGYTF; cdr3_nt: TGTGCCATTAGTGAGTCGGGGACAGGGTGGGTGTATGGCTACACCTTC
v_call: TRBV5-4; clone_size: .; d_call: TRBD2; cdr3_length: 12; j_call: TRBJ2-1; cdr3_aa: CATMDGGVGQFF; cdr3_nt: TGTGCCACCATGGACGGGGGGGTCGGGCAGTTCTTC
v_call: TRBV7-2; clone_size: .; d_call: .; cdr3_length: 16; j_call: TRBJ2-2; cdr3_aa: CASSLKGGINTGELFF; cdr3_nt: TGTGCCAGCAGCTTAAAGGGCGGGATCAACACCGGGGAGCTGTTTTTT
v_call: TRBV18; clone_size: .; d_call: .; cdr3_length: 15; j_call: TRBJ2-7; cdr3_aa: CASSPRSQGTYEQYF; cdr3_nt: TGTGCCAGCTCACCGAGGTCACAGGGTACCTACGAGCAGTACTTC
v_call: TRBV18; clone_size: .; d_call: TRBD2; cdr3_length: 16; j_call: TRBJ2-2; cdr3_aa: CASSPQAAGWTGELFF; cdr3_nt: TGTGCCAGCTCACCACAGGCAGCGGGATGGACCGGGGAGCTGTTTTTT
v_call: TRBV19; clone_size: .; d_call: .; cdr3_length: 17; j_call: TRBJ1-4; cdr3_aa: CASTPPGGAATNEKLFF; cdr3_nt: TGTGCCAGTACCCCCCCGGGGGGGGCGGCAACTAATGAAAAACTGTTTTTT
v_call: TRBV7-2; clone_size: once; d_call: TRBD1; cdr3_length: 16; j_call: TRBJ1-4; cdr3_aa: CASSLARTGAAEKLFF; cdr3_nt: TGTGCCAGCAGCTTAGCCAGAACAGGGGCAGCTGAAAAACTGTTTTTT
v_call: TRBV6-5; clone_size: once; d_call: TRBD1; cdr3_length: 13; j_call: TRBJ2-7; cdr3_aa: CASSRTGIYEQYF; cdr3_nt: TGTGCCAGCAGTCGGACAGGGATCTACGAGCAGTACTTC
v_call: TRBV5-1; clone_size: .; d_call: .; cdr3_length: 14; j_call: TRBJ2-2; cdr3_aa: CASSLTAGTGELFF; cdr3_nt: TGCGCCAGCAGCTTGACAGCCGGCACCGGGGAGCTGTTTTTT
v_call: TRBV5-6; clone_size: .; d_call: .; cdr3_length: 15; j_call: TRBJ2-4; cdr3_aa: CASSQQGTAGNIQYF; cdr3_nt: TGTGCCAGCAGCCAACAGGGAACGGCAGGAAACATTCAGTACTTC
v_call: TRBV9; clone_size: .; d_call: TRBD1; cdr3_length: 14; j_call: TRBJ2-2; cdr3_aa: CASSAQGLTGELFF; cdr3_nt: TGTGCCAGCAGCGCACAGGGGTTAACCGGGGAGCTGTTTTTT
v_call: TRBV5-6; clone_size: .; d_call: TRBD2; cdr3_length: 15; j_call: TRBJ2-7; cdr3_aa: CASSFRTSGRSEQYF; cdr3_nt: TGTGCCAGCAGCTTTAGGACTAGCGGGAGGAGCGAGCAGTACTTC
v_call: TRBV28; clone_size: .; d_call: TRBD2; cdr3_length: 20; j_call: TRBJ2-1; cdr3_aa: CASSRLHRGRVIASYNEQFF; cdr3_nt: TGTGCCAGCAGCCGCCTACACCGGGGGAGGGTTATAGCGTCCTACAATGAGCAGTTCTTC
v_call: TRBV7-2; clone_size: .; d_call: .; cdr3_length: 12; j_call: TRBJ1-5; cdr3_aa: CASSLRAQPQHF; cdr3_nt: TGTGCCAGCAGCTTACGGGCCCAGCCCCAGCATTTT
v_call: TRBV5-6; clone_size: .; d_call: TRBD1; cdr3_length: 16; j_call: TRBJ1-2; cdr3_aa: CASSPITGVVVYGYTF; cdr3_nt: TGTGCCAGCAGCCCCATTACAGGGGTGGTGGTCTATGGCTACACCTTC
v_call: TRBV28; clone_size: .; d_call: TRBD2; cdr3_length: 16; j_call: TRBJ2-5; cdr3_aa: CASSAPGRAGGETQYF; cdr3_nt: TGTGCCAGCAGCGCCCCGGGACGGGCGGGGGGGGAGACCCAGTACTTC
v_call: TRBV6-5; clone_size: .; d_call: .; cdr3_length: 12; j_call: TRBJ2-1; cdr3_aa: CASRGVYNEQFF; cdr3_nt: TGTGCCAGCAGGGGAGTTTACAATGAGCAGTTCTTC
v_call: TRBV5-1; clone_size: .; d_call: .; cdr3_length: 13; j_call: TRBJ1-2; cdr3_aa: CASSLGTDYGYTF; cdr3_nt: TGCGCCAGCAGCTTGGGGACAGACTATGGCTACACCTTC
v_call: TRBV30; clone_size: .; d_call: .; cdr3_length: 16; j_call: TRBJ1-4; cdr3_aa: CAWSVFPLTDGEKPFF; cdr3_nt: TGTGCCTGGAGTGTTTTCCCCCTCACGGATGGGGAAAAACCGTTTTTT
v_call: TRBV19; clone_size: .; d_call: .; cdr3_length: 13; j_call: TRBJ2-3; cdr3_aa: CASSMRRGDTQYF; cdr3_nt: TGTGCCAGTAGTATGCGGCGGGGAGATACGCAGTATTTT
v_call: TRBV6-5; clone_size: .; d_call: .; cdr3_length: 16; j_call: TRBJ2-7; cdr3_aa: CASSYSVRLTSYEQYF; cdr3_nt: TGTGCCAGCAGTTACTCGGTCAGGTTAACTTCCTACGAGCAGTACTTC
v_call: TRBV23-1; clone_size: .; d_call: TRBD1; cdr3_length: 14; j_call: TRBJ2-7; cdr3_aa: CASSQTGGPYEQYF; cdr3_nt: TGCGCCAGCAGTCAGACAGGGGGCCCCTACGAGCAGTACTTC
v_call: TRBV28; clone_size: .; d_call: .; cdr3_length: 13; j_call: TRBJ1-2; cdr3_aa: CASSTDSYYGYTF; cdr3_nt: TGTGCCAGCAGCACGGACAGCTACTATGGCTACACCTTC
v_call: TRBV29-1; clone_size: .; d_call: TRBD1; cdr3_length: 14; j_call: TRBJ2-7; cdr3_aa: CSVAPGTGIYEQYF; cdr3_nt: TGCAGCGTGGCCCCCGGGACAGGAATTTACGAGCAGTACTTC
v_call: TRBV6-5; clone_size: .; d_call: .; cdr3_length: 14; j_call: TRBJ1-1; cdr3_aa: CASSNAPGNTEAFF; cdr3_nt: TGTGCCAGCTCAAACGCCCCGGGAAACACTGAAGCTTTCTTT
v_call: TRBV19; clone_size: .; d_call: TRBD2; cdr3_length: 15; j_call: TRBJ2-7; cdr3_aa: CASSPLGTRSYEQYF; cdr3_nt: TGTGCCAGTAGTCCCTTAGGGACTAGGTCCTACGAGCAGTACTTC
v_call: TRBV5-1; clone_size: .; d_call: TRBD1; cdr3_length: 14; j_call: TRBJ2-5; cdr3_aa: CASSFVTGQETQYF; cdr3_nt: TGCGCCAGCAGCTTCGTGACAGGGCAAGAGACCCAGTACTTC
v_call: TRBV5-1; clone_size: .; d_call: .; cdr3_length: 14; j_call: TRBJ2-7; cdr3_aa: CASSLGGSTYEQYF; cdr3_nt: TGCGCCAGCAGCTTGGGAGGCAGCACCTACGAGCAGTACTTC
v_call: TRBV27; clone_size: .; d_call: .; cdr3_length: 17; j_call: TRBJ1-1; cdr3_aa: CASSTRTGEGVNTEAFF; cdr3_nt: TGTGCCAGCAGTACTCGGACCGGAGAGGGAGTGAACACTGAAGCTTTCTTT
v_call: TRBV6-5; clone_size: .; d_call: .; cdr3_length: 12; j_call: TRBJ2-5; cdr3_aa: CASSRDGETQYF; cdr3_nt: TGTGCCAGCAGTCGGGATGGAGAGACCCAGTACTTC
v_call: TRBV14; clone_size: .; d_call: .; cdr3_length: 14; j_call: TRBJ2-7; cdr3_aa: CASSQRTASYEQYF; cdr3_nt: TGTGCCAGCAGCCAACGGACCGCCTCCTACGAGCAGTACTTC
v_call: TRBV30; clone_size: .; d_call: TRBD2; cdr3_length: 13; j_call: TRBJ2-5; cdr3_aa: CALREGPGETQYF; cdr3_nt: TGTGCCTTACGGGAGGGGCCAGGGGAGACCCAGTACTTC